Listed below are T cell receptor beta chains from one sample, sequenced in a study of CD8 T cells in Susac syndrome. TCRdb reanalysed the immunoSEQ multiplex PCR reads using MiXCR and keeps one entry per CDR3 protein. The sample holds about 120,000 distinct CDR3 sequences; nearly 96% are singletons and the top ten take over 0.12%. The sample comprised CD4+ T cells from PBMCs. Source of these receptors: a human donor with Susac syndrome. CDR3s include the opening cysteine and the closing phenylalanine or tryptophan. Fields, in order: clone size, D gene, J gene, V gene, CDR3 DNA, CDR3 protein. D genes are given only for firm matches. A clone size is listed for some rows: how often the clone was seen (once, few, many), or a class if it is expanded.

NA | NA | TRBJ2-1 | TRBV20-1 | TGCAGTGCTAGATCTCTCAATGAGCAGTTCTTC | CSARSLNEQFF
NA | TRBD2 | TRBJ2-5 | TRBV20-1 | TGCAGTGCTAGGGGGGGGGACCAGTACTTC | CSARGGDQYF
NA | NA | TRBJ1-3 | TRBV4-1 | TGCGCCAGCAGCCACCCGAGACAGGCTGGAAACACCATATATTTT | CASSHPRQAGNTIYF
once | NA | TRBJ2-3 | TRBV12-3/TRBV12-4 | TGTGCCAGCTCCCTCTTGCGCCCAGATACGCAGTATTTT | CASSLLRPDTQYF
NA | TRBD2 | TRBJ2-7 | TRBV19 | TGTGCCAGTAGTACCTTAGCGGGGACGCAGTACTTC | CASSTLAGTQYF
NA | NA | TRBJ1-2 | TRBV12-3/TRBV12-4 | TGTGCCAGCAGTTCGTCCAGGGTGTTAGATCGTGGCTACACCTTC | CASSSSRVLDRGYTF
NA | NA | TRBJ2-5 | TRBV20-1 | TGCAGTGCTAGGGATTTGGCGGAGACCCAGTACTTC | CSARDLAETQYF
once | TRBD1 | TRBJ1-1 | TRBV6-6 | TGTGCCAGCAGCCTAACGGACAGGGGGAACACTGAAGCTTTCTTT | CASSLTDRGNTEAFF
NA | TRBD1 | TRBJ2-2 | TRBV7-9 | TGTGCCAGCAGCCCCCACAATACCGACAGGGGCAGGCTCGGGGAGCTGTTTTTT | CASSPHNTDRGRLGELFF
NA | NA | TRBJ2-5 | TRBV28 | TGTGCCAGCAGTACTATCTATGGGCAGACCCAGTACTTC | CASSTIYGQTQYF
NA | TRBD1 | TRBJ1-3 | TRBV20-1 | TGCAGTGCTAGGGACAGGGGAGGAAACACCATATATTTT | CSARDRGGNTIYF
NA | NA | TRBJ2-5 | TRBV7-2 | TGTGCCAGCAGCTTACGTAGAGAGACCCAGTACTTC | CASSLRRETQYF
NA | NA | TRBJ2-2 | TRBV28 | TGTGCCAGCAGTTTGGGCGGGAACACCCGGGAGCTGTTTTTT | CASSLGGNTRELFF
NA | NA | TRBJ2-5 | TRBV24-1 | TGTGCCACCAAATCACATGGGGAAGAGACCCAGTACTTC | CATKSHGEETQYF
NA | TRBD1 | TRBJ2-7 | TRBV28 | TGTGCCAGCAGTTCTCCGGGACAGGGAAGCGACGAGCAGTACTTC | CASSSPGQGSDEQYF
once | TRBD2 | TRBJ2-1 | TRBV30 | TGTGCCTGGAGTGATTTGGGAGGGCCCTACAATGAGCAGTTCTTC | CAWSDLGGPYNEQFF
NA | NA | TRBJ2-3 | TRBV28 | TGTGCCAGCACCACGACACATACGCAGTATTTT | CASTTTHTQYF
NA | TRBD1 | TRBJ1-4 | TRBV4-2 | TGTGCCAGCAGCCAAGATGGGACAGGGGAAAAACTGTTTTTT | CASSQDGTGEKLFF
NA | TRBD2 | TRBJ2-7 | TRBV5-4 | TGTGCCAGCAGATCCGGGACTAGCGCCGAGCAGTACTTC | CASRSGTSAEQYF
NA | NA | TRBJ1-2 | TRBV20-1 | TGCAGTGCTCGAACAGGAGAATGGGGCTACACCTTC | CSARTGEWGYTF
few | TRBD2 | TRBJ2-1 | TRBV7-2 | TGTGCCAGCAGCTTGGGGACTAGCGGGACCTACAATGAGCAGTTCTTC | CASSLGTSGTYNEQFF
NA | NA | TRBJ2-4 | TRBV29-1 | TGCAGCGTAAGCCTATCCAAAAACATTCAGTACTTC | CSVSLSKNIQYF
NA | NA | TRBJ2-7 | TRBV12-3/TRBV12-4 | TGTGCCAGCCTTTTAGGAGGGAGCCACGAGCAGTACTTC | CASLLGGSHEQYF
NA | NA | TRBJ1-1 | TRBV20-1 | TGCAGTGCCCCGGTGACGGGGAACACTGAAGCTTTCTTT | CSAPVTGNTEAFF
once | NA | TRBJ1-1 | TRBV20-1 | TGCAGTGCTACACCCACAGGGAAGTACGACACTGAAGCTTTCTTT | CSATPTGKYDTEAFF
NA | NA | TRBJ2-1 | TRBV4-1 | TGCGCCAGCAGCAACCAGGGAGGTGAGCAGTTCTTC | CASSNQGGEQFF
NA | NA | TRBJ2-7 | TRBV4-1 | TGCGCCAGCAGTAGGGTAGCGGTCTCCTACGAGCAGTACTTC | CASSRVAVSYEQYF
NA | NA | TRBJ2-7 | TRBV11-2 | TGTGCCAGCAGCTCGGGGCGGGCGCGGAGGTCCTACGAGCAGTACTTC | CASSSGRARRSYEQYF
NA | NA | TRBJ2-1 | TRBV30 | TGTGCCCTGAAGCCGGAGTACAATGAGCAGTTCTTC | CALKPEYNEQFF
once | NA | TRBJ1-2 | TRBV4-1 | TGCGCCAGCAGCCAACAGGGGTTCGACTATGGCTACACCTTC | CASSQQGFDYGYTF